The rows below give T cell receptor beta chains drawn from one sample of a study of T-cell memory formation after mild COVID-19. Each CDR3 protein gets one entry after TCRdb re-called the 5' RACE reads with MiXCR. The repertoire includes around 450,000 distinct CDR3 sequences, 20% of them detected once, and roughly 8.4% sits in the top ten. The material sequenced was PBMCs or a T cell subset sorted from them (not recorded which). All receptors derive from an adult woman who had mild COVID-19 (a few samples of this study predate the infection). Cell type and time point are not known. CDR3s include the opening cysteine and the closing phenylalanine or tryptophan. D genes are given only for firm matches. Rows give clone size only sometimes, using once, few, many, or a class for an expanded clone.

v_gene	d_gene	j_gene	abundance	CDR3aa	CDR3nt
TRBV2	TRBD1	TRBJ1-1	-	CASSDQGGTEAFF	TGTGCCAGCAGTGATCAGGGGGGCACTGAAGCTTTCTTT
TRBV12-3/TRBV12-4	-	TRBJ2-7	-	CASSLSGHLSYEQYF	TGTGCCAGCAGTTTATCTGGACACCTATCCTACGAGCAGTACTTC
TRBV6-5	TRBD1	TRBJ2-7	-	CASSYWGRDRLSYEQYF	TGTGCCAGCAGTTACTGGGGCCGGGACAGATTATCCTACGAGCAGTACTTC
TRBV12-3/TRBV12-4	-	TRBJ1-1	-	CATYRNTEAFF	TGTGCCACATACAGGAACACTGAAGCTTTCTTT
TRBV7-3	-	TRBJ2-5	few	CASSSSREETQYF	TGTGCCAGCAGCTCAAGCCGGGAGGAGACCCAGTACTTC
TRBV9	-	TRBJ2-7	-	CASSVLPGAYEQYF	TGTGCCAGCAGCGTCCTCCCCGGCGCCTACGAGCAGTACTTC
TRBV18	-	TRBJ2-7	many	CASSLQGTSTKQYF	TGTGCCAGCTCACTCCAGGGGACGTCTACCAAGCAGTACTTC
TRBV24-1	TRBD2	TRBJ2-3	-	CATSDTWTSGTSTDTQYF	TGTGCCACCAGTGATACATGGACTAGCGGGACCTCCACAGATACGCAGTATTTT
TRBV5-1	-	TRBJ2-4	-	CASSPTTASKNIQYF	TGCGCCAGCAGCCCGACGACAGCATCCAAAAACATTCAGTACTTC
TRBV7-9	-	TRBJ1-2	-	CASSSGRGIDGYTF	TGTGCCAGCAGCTCCGGGAGAGGGATCGATGGCTACACCTTC
TRBV24-1	-	TRBJ1-2	-	CATSDLTGMGYTF	TGTGCCACCAGTGATTTGACAGGGATGGGCTACACCTTC
TRBV5-1	TRBD1	TRBJ2-1	few	CASSLEDRGQFEQFF	TGCGCCAGCAGCTTGGAGGACAGGGGGCAGTTTGAGCAGTTCTTC
TRBV24-1	TRBD1	TRBJ1-1	-	CATAKAGGKNTEAFF	TGTGCCACCGCGAAAGCAGGGGGGAAGAACACTGAAGCTTTCTTT
TRBV5-1	-	TRBJ1-1	-	CASNLGWNTEAFF	TGCGCCAGCAATTTAGGGTGGAACACTGAAGCTTTCTTT
TRBV12-3/TRBV12-4	-	TRBJ2-2	-	CASAGPWLGNTGELFF	TGTGCCAGCGCCGGACCCTGGCTCGGGAACACCGGGGAGCTGTTTTTT
TRBV3-1	TRBD2	TRBJ2-2	few	CASEKAGGRTGELFF	TGTGCCAGTGAAAAGGCGGGAGGAAGAACCGGGGAGCTGTTTTTT
TRBV7-9	-	TRBJ1-1	-	CASSLAYGSSWGEAFF	TGTGCCAGCAGCTTAGCCTATGGGTCCTCCTGGGGTGAAGCTTTCTTT
TRBV12-3/TRBV12-4	TRBD1	TRBJ1-1	few	CASSRDRASMNTEAFF	TGTGCCAGCAGCCGCGACAGGGCTTCCATGAACACTGAAGCTTTCTTT
TRBV5-1	-	TRBJ1-1	medium-sized	CASSLWQGNTEAFF	TGCGCCAGCAGCTTGTGGCAGGGGAACACTGAAGCTTTCTTT
TRBV7-9	-	TRBJ2-5	-	CASSLVSSWETQYF	TGTGCCAGCAGCTTAGTGTCCTCCTGGGAGACCCAGTACTTC
TRBV4-2	-	TRBJ2-7	once	CASSQDQGSNEQYF	TGTGCCAGCAGCCAAGATCAGGGTAGCAACGAGCAGTACTTC
TRBV29-1	-	TRBJ2-7	few	CSVRINYEQYF	TGCAGCGTCAGGATCAACTACGAGCAGTACTTC
TRBV7-9	TRBD1	TRBJ1-6	-	CASSLDRGVENSPLHF	TGTGCCAGCAGCTTGGACAGGGGAGTTGAAAATTCACCCCTCCACTTT
TRBV7-8	-	TRBJ2-5	few	CASSSLGVGETQYF	TGTGCCAGCAGCTCCCTAGGGGTGGGAGAGACCCAGTACTTC
TRBV7-6	-	TRBJ1-1	few	CASSLDLQSNTEAFF	TGTGCCAGCAGCTTAGACCTCCAGTCGAACACTGAAGCTTTCTTT
TRBV5-1	TRBD2	TRBJ2-1	few	CASSLATAGGYNEQFF	TGCGCCAGCAGCTTGGCAACGGCGGGGGGCTACAATGAGCAGTTCTTC
TRBV19	-	TRBJ2-2	few	CASSIGAYGTGELFF	TGTGCCAGTAGTATCGGAGCGTATGGGACCGGGGAGCTGTTTTTT
TRBV7-8	-	TRBJ1-2	few	CASSLLGQGGDYGYTF	TGTGCCAGCAGCTTACTAGGCCAGGGTGGGGACTATGGCTACACCTTC
TRBV7-9	-	TRBJ2-1	few	CASSQLPGAGAGRFYNEQFF	TGTGCCAGCAGCCAGTTACCGGGGGCCGGAGCGGGGCGTTTCTACAATGAGCAGTTCTTC
TRBV6-5	-	TRBJ1-2	few	CASSYSGGSYGYTF	TGTGCCAGCAGTTACTCCGGGGGAAGCTATGGCTACACCTTC
TRBV9	-	TRBJ2-7	-	CASSVDLVGEQYF	TGTGCCAGCAGCGTAGATTTAGTAGGCGAGCAGTACTTC
TRBV5-1	-	TRBJ2-1	-	CASTRGDNEQFF	TGCGCCAGCACCAGGGGGGACAATGAGCAGTTCTTC
TRBV12-3/TRBV12-4	-	TRBJ1-1	few	CASSLDWGPGTEAFF	TGTGCCAGCAGTTTAGATTGGGGGCCGGGCACTGAAGCTTTCTTT
TRBV10-3	-	TRBJ2-7	few	CAISESESGNYEQYF	TGTGCCATCAGTGAGTCCGAATCTGGAAACTACGAGCAGTACTTC
TRBV7-8	TRBD2	TRBJ2-5	-	CASSFERGTQETQYF	TGTGCCAGCAGCTTTGAGCGGGGGACACAAGAGACCCAGTACTTC
TRBV11-2	-	TRBJ1-6	few	CASSPTKGDSPLHF	TGTGCCAGCAGCCCTACGAAGGGAGATTCACCCCTCCACTTT
TRBV5-4	TRBD2	TRBJ2-2	few	CASTLGGRATGELFF	TGTGCCAGCACACTAGGCGGGAGGGCCACCGGGGAGCTGTTTTTT
TRBV9	-	TRBJ2-3	-	CASATWTTGTDTQYF	TGTGCCAGTGCTACGTGGACTACAGGCACGGATACGCAGTATTTT
TRBV5-6	-	TRBJ2-3	-	CASSLGRGGAITDTQYF	TGTGCCAGCAGCTTGGGCAGGGGCGGGGCCATCACAGATACGCAGTATTTT
TRBV4-1	TRBD1	TRBJ1-5	-	CASSQGETGNQPQHF	TGCGCCAGCAGCCAGGGGGAGACAGGGAATCAGCCCCAGCATTTT
TRBV19	TRBD2	TRBJ2-7	-	CATSSGRPLYEQYF	TGTGCCACCTCTAGCGGGAGACCTCTCTACGAGCAGTACTTC
TRBV7-9	-	TRBJ1-5	-	CASSLGGTRAQHF	TGTGCCAGCAGCTTAGGGGGGACCCGGGCCCAGCATTTT
TRBV29-1	-	TRBJ2-1	-	CSVAGTPLSYNEQFF	TGCAGCGTGGCCGGGACACCTCTTTCCTACAATGAGCAGTTCTTC
TRBV7-9	-	TRBJ2-3	few	CASSSPRRGITDTQYF	TGTGCCAGCAGCTCCCCCCGTAGGGGTATTACAGATACGCAGTATTTT
TRBV7-9	-	TRBJ1-5	-	CASSGRQAGQPQHF	TGTGCCAGCAGCGGCCGACAGGCCGGTCAGCCCCAGCATTTT
TRBV4-1	-	TRBJ2-2	-	CASSQGEQGIGELFF	TGCGCCAGCAGCCAAGGAGAGCAGGGGATCGGGGAGCTGTTTTTT
TRBV15	-	TRBJ2-3	-	CATGARRSRDTQYF	TGTGCCACCGGGGCTAGGAGAAGTAGGGATACGCAGTATTTT
TRBV4-2	-	TRBJ2-5	many	CASSQEVGMETQYF	TGTGCCAGCAGCCAAGAGGTGGGAATGGAGACCCAGTACTTC
TRBV24-1	TRBD1	TRBJ1-5	-	CATSDGQGPYQPQHF	TGTGCCACCAGTGACGGACAGGGCCCTTATCAGCCCCAGCATTTT
TRBV7-9	-	TRBJ1-5	few	CASSLGSYSNQPQHF	TGTGCCAGCAGCTTAGGCTCTTATAGCAATCAGCCCCAGCATTTT
TRBV12-3/TRBV12-4	-	TRBJ2-1	few	CASSGTNSYNEQFF	TGTGCCAGCAGCGGGACGAACTCCTACAATGAGCAGTTCTTC
TRBV9	TRBD1	TRBJ1-1	-	CASSETRDRLRNTEAFF	TGTGCCAGCAGTGAAACCCGGGACAGGTTACGGAACACTGAAGCTTTCTTT